This entry features one TCR beta chain sequence. The sample holds other DNA sequences that translate to the same CDR3. V was clipped by 4 bases and J by 2 bases; unmatched bases: 2. This CDR3 contains 14 residues. The germline V gene has CDR1 SGHRS and CDR2 YFSETQ. Source study methods: For nucleated cells, counts were estimated from reference gene primer amplification. Produced via immunoSEQ multiplex PCR; TCRdb's table is partial and in-frame only. V and J calls plus clone size are reproduced from that table; the DNA served to infer D and trimming. The sample lists 250,000 to 300,000 clones; roughly 93% were seen once. Adults between about 18 and 89 years of age took part from some 25 US areas. Which cohort a participant joined came from the clinical history participants gave. This specimen comes from a study of blood T cell repertoires in COVID-19. Study information: Acute and convalescent COVID-19 specimens originated in the United States, Italy and Spain.

The chain employs TRBV5-1 and TRBJ1-4, with 7 bases lining up with TRBD1. The clonotype originates from a woman aged 40 to 50 with acute COVID-19. The source material was PBMCs or T cells enriched from blood (not recorded which). The CDR3 region is CASSLQGTNEKLFF. CDR3 nucleotide sequence: TGCGCCAGCAGCCTACAGGGGACTAATGAAAAACTGTTTTTT.